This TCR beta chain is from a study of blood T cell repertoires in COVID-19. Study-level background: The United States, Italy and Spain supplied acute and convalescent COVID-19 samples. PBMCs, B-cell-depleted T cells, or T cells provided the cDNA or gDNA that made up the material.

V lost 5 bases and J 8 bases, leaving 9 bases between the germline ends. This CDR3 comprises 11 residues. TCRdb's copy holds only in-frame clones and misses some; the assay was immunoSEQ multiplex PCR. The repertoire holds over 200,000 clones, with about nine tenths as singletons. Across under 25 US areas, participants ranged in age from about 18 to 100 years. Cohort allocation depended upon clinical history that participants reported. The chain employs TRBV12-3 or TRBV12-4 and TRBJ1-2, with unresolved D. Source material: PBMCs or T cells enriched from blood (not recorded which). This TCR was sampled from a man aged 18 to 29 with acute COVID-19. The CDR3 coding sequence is TGTGCCAGCAGTGACTACTTAGGCTACACCTTC. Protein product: CASSDYLGYTF.